The 29 T cell receptor beta chains below come from one sample, sequenced in a study of T cell responses to AZD1222 COVID-19 vaccine. Generated by immunoSEQ multiplex PCR, the TCRdb table keeps only in-frame clones and is missing some. This table has approximately 80,000 clones, 70% to 90% appearing once. The sequencing used peripheral blood, collected 28 days after the second AZD1222 dose. The receptors here all came from an adult who received the AZD1222 COVID-19 vaccine.

This clone was picked up a small number of times. The chain joins TRBV6-7 to TRBJ1-4; the D is unclear. TRBV6-7 is given ORF status, its function remaining uncertain. CDR3 size: 13 residues. The ends were cut back, 8 bases at V and 1 base at J, with 8 bases in the middle. This chain's CDR3 is CASPPGTNEKLFF. Here the CDR3 DNA reads TGTGCCAGCCCCCCGGGAACTAATGAAAAACTGTTTTTT.

This chain connects TRBV11-3 to TRBJ2-2; D unresolved. Per germline, CDR1 SGHNT and CDR2 YENEEA. This CDR3 has 13 amino acids. V lost 2 bases and J lost 4, with 5 bases in between. The CDR3, as DNA: TGTGCCAGCAGCTTACTTGGCACCGGGGAGCTGTTTTTT. It yields the protein CASSLLGTGELFF.

This rearrangement joins TRBV19 to TRBJ2-6; 7 bases fit TRBD1. Germline CDR1 is LNHDA and CDR2 is SQIVND (reference sequence). The CDR3 is 18 residues long. V dropped 5 bases and J dropped 2; count of bases not matched to a gene: 12. For the CDR3, the DNA is TGTGCCAGTAGTTCACGGACAGGCTCGGGGCCTGGGGCCAACGTCCTGACTTTC. It is translated as CASSSRTGSGPGANVLTF.

The rearrangement links TRBV24-1 to TRBJ1-1; 7 nucleotides agree with TRBD1. CDR1 KGHDR and CDR2 SFDVKD come from the germline V gene. The length of the CDR3 is 15 residues. After removal of 4 bases from V and 2 bases from J, the junction contained 6 bases not matched to a gene. The CDR3 region is CATSDWGTDNTEAFF. The CDR3 DNA follows: TGTGCCACCAGTGACTGGGGGACAGACAACACTGAAGCTTTCTTT.

This clone was seen a handful of times. V gene TRBV19 combines with J gene TRBJ1-5; no reliable D call. V lost 4 bases and J lost 6, with 13 bases in between. There are 14 residues in the CDR3. Germline-derived CDR1 and CDR2 are LNHDA and SQIVND (reference sequence). The CDR3 loop is CASSTIESSQPQHF. CDR3 nucleotide sequence: TGTGCCAGTAGTACAATAGAATCGAGTCAGCCCCAGCATTTT.

This chain joins TRBV15 and TRBJ2-7, with D perhaps TRBD1 or TRBD2 (6 bases each). V lost 0 bases and J 1 base, leaving 10 bases between the germline ends. CDR1 LNHNV and CDR2 YYDKDF come from the germline V gene (reference sequence). The length of the CDR3 is 15 residues. The CDR3 region is CATSRDPGASYEQYF. The CDR3 DNA reads as TGTGCCACCAGCAGAGATCCGGGGGCTTCCTACGAGCAGTACTTC.

The rearrangement links TRBV10-3 to TRBJ1-6; D is undetermined. Trimming took off 1 base at V and 6 bases at J, with 7 bases between the two ends. The CDR3 consists of 14 residues. Per germline, CDR1 ENHRY and CDR2 SYGVKD. CDR3 nucleotide sequence: TGTGCCATCAGTGAGTACCCAAGTAATTCACCCCTCCACTTT. Translating it yields CAISEYPSNSPLHF.

This sequence joins TRBV28 and TRBJ2-7; no reliable D call. In germline, CDR1 is MDHEN, CDR2 SYDVKM. CDR3 size: 11 residues. V was pared by 5 bases and J by 9 bases, with 11 bases between. The CDR3 region has the DNA TGTGCCAGCAGTACCTTATCGGTGCAGTACTTC. The encoded protein is CASSTLSVQYF.

This chain joins TRBV27 and TRBJ2-1, with 10 bases matching TRBD2. Germline V gene data show CDR1 as MNHEY and CDR2 as SMNVEV (reference sequence). The CDR3 is 15 amino acids. J was trimmed by 7 bases and V by 6 bases; bases with no gene match: 9. This CDR3 is CASSRPLAGKNEQFF. The CDR3, as DNA: TGTGCCAGCAGCCGTCCACTAGCGGGAAAGAATGAGCAGTTCTTC.

The chain combines TRBV9 with TRBJ2-5; 12 nucleotides align to TRBD2. Per the germline V gene, CDR1 is SGDLS and CDR2 is YYNGEE. The length of the CDR3 is 16 residues. The V gene end was trimmed by 4 bases and the J gene end by 5 bases; junction bases not matched to a gene: 9. The CDR3 sequence: CASSSRTSGTPETQYF. The CDR3 nucleotides are TGTGCCAGCAGCTCCCGGACTAGCGGGACCCCGGAGACCCAGTACTTC.

The rearrangement joins TRBV28 to TRBJ1-1, with a tentative D call TRBD1 (5 bases). Germline-derived CDR1 and CDR2 are MDHEN and SYDVKM. The V gene lost 3 bases and the J gene lost 11 bases, with 19 bases spanning the gap. The CDR3 contains 14 residues. CDR3 DNA sequence: TGTGCCAGCAGTTTTTCCCAGGGAGCTCGAAGGGCTTTCTTT. It codes for CASSFSQGARRAFF.

The rearrangement uses TRBV14 and TRBJ1-3; tentatively, D is TRBD1 (5 bases). The CDR3 has 16 amino acids. V dropped 3 bases and J dropped 4 bases, with 16 bases sitting between them. Germline V gene data show CDR1 as SGHDN and CDR2 as FVKESK. The chain's CDR3 is CASSQARGISGNTIYF. The CDR3 DNA reads as TGTGCCAGCAGCCAGGCCCGGGGGATTTCAGGAAACACCATATATTTT.

The chain is built from TRBV19 and TRBJ1-5; D uncertain. Trimming removed 8 bases at V and 5 bases at J, with 22 bases between. Germline CDR1 is LNHDA and CDR2 is SQIVND (reference sequence). The CDR3 covers 16 residues. CDR3 DNA: TGTGCCAGTTCACAATCGGGAACGGGAATCGATCAGCCCCAGCATTTT. This encodes CASSQSGTGIDQPQHF.

J is TRBJ2-4 and V is TRBV19; D is undetermined. CDR3 length: 13 residues. The germline V gene encodes CDR1 LNHDA and CDR2 SQIVND (reference sequence). V was pared by 5 bases and J by 0 bases, with 5 bases between. Written as DNA, the CDR3 is TGTGCCAGTAGTGTCCTAGCCAAAAACATTCAGTACTTC. Its translation is CASSVLAKNIQYF.

This clone was found a few times. This rearrangement joins TRBV5-6 to TRBJ2-7; D perhaps matches TRBD2 (6 bases). The germline V gene encodes CDR1 SGHDT and CDR2 YYEEEE. CDR3 length equals 16 residues. V was shortened by 3 bases and J by 11 bases, with 27 bases between the two germline ends. In nucleotides, the CDR3 is TGTGCCAGCAGCTCTATGCTACAGGATACAACCGCGGGGAAGTACTTC. Protein sequence: CASSSMLQDTTAGKYF.

This clone was observed a single time. This chain links TRBV6-6 with TRBJ1-3; TRBD1 agrees at 7 bases. This CDR3 spans 15 amino acids. The germline CDR1 and CDR2 sequences are MNHNY and SVGAGI (reference sequence). The V segment lost 6 bases and the J segment 3 bases; nucleotides outside the gene matches: 8. The CDR3 DNA sequence: TGTGCCAGCAGCTACAACACAGGGGTTGGAAACACCATATATTTT. Residues: CASSYNTGVGNTIYF.

The chain combines TRBV18 with TRBJ1-6; D not resolved. The germline V gene has CDR1 KGHSH and CDR2 LQKENI. V was clipped by 3 bases and J by 5 bases, with 8 bases between them. This CDR3 is 14 amino acids long. CDR3 bases: TGTGCCAGCTCACCCGGGGTGAATAATTCACCCCTCCACTTT. Its translation: CASSPGVNNSPLHF.

Note on this clone: The same CDR3 is also encoded by other DNA sequences in this sample. CDR3 region: CASSLDGDTQYF. CDR3 in DNA: TGTGCCAGCAGCTTAGATGGAGATACGCAGTATTTT. The gene calls are TRBV11-2 and TRBJ2-3; D gene ambiguous. Trimming removed 0 bases at V and 5 bases at J, with 3 bases between. Germline assignment: CDR1 SGHAT and CDR2 FQNNGV. This CDR3 spans 12 amino acids.

The CDR3 here is CAWSRTVNQPQHF. The CDR3 coding sequence is TGTGCCTGGAGTAGGACAGTCAATCAGCCCCAGCATTTT. The chain joins TRBV30 to TRBJ1-5; a possible D gene is TRBD1 (6 bases). This CDR3 is 13 amino acids long. Trimming took off 2 bases at V and 3 bases at J, with 8 bases between the two ends. Germline-derived CDR1 and CDR2 are GTSNPN and SVGIG (reference sequence).

The chain couples TRBV28 to TRBJ1-5; D possibly corresponds to TRBD1 (5 bases). Trimming stripped 3 bases from V and 2 bases from J, with 11 bases between. CDR1 MDHEN and CDR2 SYDVKM come from the germline V gene. The CDR3 runs to 15 residues. CDR3 residues: CASSFPWGGNQPQHF. The CDR3 nucleotides read TGTGCCAGCAGTTTCCCCTGGGGGGGCAATCAGCCCCAGCATTTT.

The chain has TRBV30 and TRBJ1-1, with 7 bases lining up with TRBD1. V dropped 1 base and J dropped 5; count of bases not matched to a gene: 10. Germline CDR1 GTSNPN, CDR2 SVGIG (reference sequence). The CDR3 is 15 residues long. CDR3 coding DNA: TGTGCCTGGAGTGGGGAACACAGGGGAGTAACTGAAGCTTTCTTT. Protein product: CAWSGEHRGVTEAFF.

The chain is built from TRBV2 and TRBJ1-6; TRBD1 matches 7 bases. The trim removed 2 bases at V and 7 bases at J, leaving 5 bases unmatched. The CDR3 runs to 15 residues. CDR1 is SNHLY, CDR2 FYNNEI, per germline. CDR3 sequence (DNA): TGTGCCAGCAGTGAACGGACAGGCCGGAATTCACCCCTCCACTTT. Translating it yields CASSERTGRNSPLHF.

This clone was seen only once. This chain's CDR3 is CASSLQGGYGYTF. CDR3 nucleotides: TGTGCCAGCAGTTTACAGGGTGGCTATGGCTACACCTTC. The V gene is TRBV6-5, the J gene TRBJ1-2, with D tentatively TRBD1 (6 bases). The V and J ends lost 4 bases and 4 bases respectively, with 10 bases between them. CDR3 length: 13 residues. Germline-derived CDR1 and CDR2 are MNHEY and SVGAGI.

This clone occurred a few times. In DNA form, the CDR3 reads TGTGCCAGCAGCCCGACCGGGACTAGGGACACAGATACGCAGTATTTT. It specifies CASSPTGTRDTDTQYF. The V and J genes are TRBV9 and TRBJ2-3, with TRBD2 matching over 8 bases. Germline loops: CDR1 SGDLS, CDR2 YYNGEE. The CDR3 is 16 residues long. V was pared by 4 bases and J by 2 bases, with 9 bases of the junction left unmatched.

The rearrangement joins TRBV28 to TRBJ1-2, with 7 nucleotides matching TRBD1. Germline CDR1 is MDHEN and CDR2 is SYDVKM. Losses at the gene ends were 6 bases for V and 1 base for J; bases not matched to a gene: 11. There are 16 residues in the CDR3. This CDR3 is CASRKDRTGGNYGYTF. As DNA, the CDR3 is TGTGCCAGCAGAAAGGACAGGACCGGGGGTAACTATGGCTACACCTTC.

This chain links TRBV15 with TRBJ2-1; D possibly corresponds to TRBD1 (6 bases). The germline CDR1 and CDR2 sequences are LNHNV and YYDKDF (reference sequence). Deletions cut 1 base from V and 6 bases from J, with 10 bases between. CDR3 size: 14 residues. The CDR3 coding sequence is TGTGCCACCAGCAGAGCCAGGGGTAGCAATGAGCAGTTCTTC. This gives the protein CATSRARGSNEQFF.

V is TRBV15 and J is TRBJ2-3; 8 bases align to TRBD1. Germline CDR1 LNHNV, CDR2 YYDKDF (reference sequence). This CDR3 comprises 15 residues. V was pared by 8 bases and J by 4 bases, with 11 bases of the junction left unmatched. The CDR3 loop reads CATALGQGIADTQYF. The DNA for the CDR3 is TGTGCCACCGCGCTCGGACAGGGTATCGCAGATACGCAGTATTTT.

V is TRBV4-2 and J is TRBJ1-2; a possible D gene is TRBD1 (5 bases). The CDR3 runs 15 residues. Trimming removed 0 bases from V and 1 base from J, with 9 bases in between. CDR1 LGHNA and CDR2 YNFKEQ come from the germline V gene. CDR3 sequence reads: CASSQENRINYGYTF. The DNA for the CDR3 is TGTGCCAGCAGCCAAGAGAACAGGATTAACTATGGCTACACCTTC.

J is TRBJ2-7 and V is TRBV7-2; TRBD1 agrees at 8 bases. The CDR3 runs 15 residues. Germline CDR1 and CDR2: SGHTA and FQGNSA. Unmatched junction bases numbered 7, after V lost 0 bases and J lost 6 bases. CDR3: CASSLAGTGRFEQYF. The CDR3 DNA follows: TGTGCCAGCAGCTTAGCCGGGACAGGAAGGTTCGAGCAGTACTTC.